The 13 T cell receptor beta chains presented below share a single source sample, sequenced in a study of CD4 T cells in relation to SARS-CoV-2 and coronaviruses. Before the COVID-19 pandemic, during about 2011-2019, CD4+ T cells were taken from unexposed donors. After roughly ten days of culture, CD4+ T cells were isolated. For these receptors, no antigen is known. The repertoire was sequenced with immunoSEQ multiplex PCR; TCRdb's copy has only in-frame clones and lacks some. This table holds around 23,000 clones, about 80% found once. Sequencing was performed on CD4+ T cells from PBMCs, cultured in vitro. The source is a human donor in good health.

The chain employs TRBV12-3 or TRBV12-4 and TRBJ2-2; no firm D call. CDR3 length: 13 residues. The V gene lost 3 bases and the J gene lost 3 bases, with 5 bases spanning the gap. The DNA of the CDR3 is TGTGCCAGCAGTTTGGGTCACACCGGGGAGCTGTTTTTT. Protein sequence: CASSLGHTGELFF.

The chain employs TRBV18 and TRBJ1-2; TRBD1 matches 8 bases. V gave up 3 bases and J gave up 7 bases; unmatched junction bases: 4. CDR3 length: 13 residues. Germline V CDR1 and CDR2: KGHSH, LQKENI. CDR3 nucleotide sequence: TGTGCCAGCTCACCCGGACAGGGTGCTGGCTACACCTTC. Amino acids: CASSPGQGAGYTF.

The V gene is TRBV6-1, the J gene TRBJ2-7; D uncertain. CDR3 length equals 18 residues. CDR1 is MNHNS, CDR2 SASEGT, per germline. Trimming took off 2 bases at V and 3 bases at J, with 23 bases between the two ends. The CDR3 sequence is CASSERHVRRSLFYEQYF. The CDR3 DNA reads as TGTGCCAGCAGTGAACGTCATGTGAGGCGCTCCCTCTTCTACGAGCAGTACTTC.

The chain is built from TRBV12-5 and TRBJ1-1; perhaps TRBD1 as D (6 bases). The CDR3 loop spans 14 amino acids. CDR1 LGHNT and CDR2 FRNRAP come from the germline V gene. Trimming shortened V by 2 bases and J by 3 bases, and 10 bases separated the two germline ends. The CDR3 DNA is TGTGCTAGTGGTTTGCAGGGGAGGCACACTGAAGCTTTCTTT. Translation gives CASGLQGRHTEAFF.

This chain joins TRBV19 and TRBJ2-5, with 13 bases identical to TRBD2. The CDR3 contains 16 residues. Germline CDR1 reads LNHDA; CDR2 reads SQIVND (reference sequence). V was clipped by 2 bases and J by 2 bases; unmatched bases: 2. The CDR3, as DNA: TGTGCCAGTAGTATATCACTAGCGGGAGGGCAAGAGACCCAGTACTTC. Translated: CASSISLAGGQETQYF.

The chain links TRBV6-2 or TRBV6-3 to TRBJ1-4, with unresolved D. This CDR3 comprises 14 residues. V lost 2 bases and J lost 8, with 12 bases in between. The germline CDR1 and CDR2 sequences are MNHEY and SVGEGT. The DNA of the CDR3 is TGTGCCAGCAGTTACGACGGACCTGTCGAAAAACTGTTTTTT. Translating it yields CASSYDGPVEKLFF.

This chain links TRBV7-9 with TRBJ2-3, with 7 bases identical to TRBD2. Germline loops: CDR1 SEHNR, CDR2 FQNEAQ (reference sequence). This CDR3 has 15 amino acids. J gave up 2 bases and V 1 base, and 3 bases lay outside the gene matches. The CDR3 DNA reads TGTGCCAGCAGCTTAGAAGCGGGGAACACAGATACGCAGTATTTT. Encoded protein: CASSLEAGNTDTQYF.

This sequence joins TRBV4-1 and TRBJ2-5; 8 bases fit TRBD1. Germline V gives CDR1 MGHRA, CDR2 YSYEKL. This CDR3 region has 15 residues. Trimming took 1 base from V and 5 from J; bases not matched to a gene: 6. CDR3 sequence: CASSQVGTGFETQYF. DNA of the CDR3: TGCGCCAGCAGCCAAGTGGGGACAGGTTTCGAGACCCAGTACTTC.

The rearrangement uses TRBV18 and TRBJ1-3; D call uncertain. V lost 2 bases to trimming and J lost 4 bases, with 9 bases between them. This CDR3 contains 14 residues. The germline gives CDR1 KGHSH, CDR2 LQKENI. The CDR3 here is CASSPDSAGNTIYF. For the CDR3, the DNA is TGTGCCAGCTCACCAGACTCAGCAGGAAACACCATATATTTT.

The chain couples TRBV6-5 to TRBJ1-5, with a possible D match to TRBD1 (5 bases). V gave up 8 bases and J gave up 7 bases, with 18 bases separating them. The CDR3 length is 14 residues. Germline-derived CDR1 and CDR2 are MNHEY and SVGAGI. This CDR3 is CASSVRGREQPQHF. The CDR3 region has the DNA TGTGCCAGCTCGGTACGGGGCCGGGAGCAGCCCCAGCATTTT.

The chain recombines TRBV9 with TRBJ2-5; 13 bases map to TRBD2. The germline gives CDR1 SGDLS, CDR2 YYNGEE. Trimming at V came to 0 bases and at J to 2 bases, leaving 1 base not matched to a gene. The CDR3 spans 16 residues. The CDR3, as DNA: TGTGCCAGCAGCGTAGGACTAGCGGGAGGACAAGAGACCCAGTACTTC. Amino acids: CASSVGLAGGQETQYF.

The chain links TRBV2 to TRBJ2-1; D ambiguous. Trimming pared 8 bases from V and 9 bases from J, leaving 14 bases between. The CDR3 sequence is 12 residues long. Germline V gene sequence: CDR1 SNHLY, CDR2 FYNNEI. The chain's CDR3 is CASQYVTTEQFF. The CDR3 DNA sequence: TGTGCCAGCCAGTACGTTACGACTGAGCAGTTCTTC.

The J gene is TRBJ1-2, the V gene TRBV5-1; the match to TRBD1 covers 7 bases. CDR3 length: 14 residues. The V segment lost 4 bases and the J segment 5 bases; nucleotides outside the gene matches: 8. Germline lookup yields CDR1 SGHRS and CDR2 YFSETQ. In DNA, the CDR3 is TGCGCCAGCAGCCAAGGGACAGCACCTTATGGCTACACCTTC. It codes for CASSQGTAPYGYTF.